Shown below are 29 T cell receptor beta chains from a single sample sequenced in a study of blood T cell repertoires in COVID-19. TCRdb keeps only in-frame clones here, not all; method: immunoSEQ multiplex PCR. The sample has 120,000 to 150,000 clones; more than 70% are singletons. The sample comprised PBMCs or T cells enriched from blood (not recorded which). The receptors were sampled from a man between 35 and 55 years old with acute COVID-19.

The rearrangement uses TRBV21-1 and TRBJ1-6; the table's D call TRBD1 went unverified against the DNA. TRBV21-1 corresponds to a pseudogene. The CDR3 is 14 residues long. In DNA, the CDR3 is TGTGCCAGCAGCAAAGGGTGGCAAAATTCACCCCTCCACTTT. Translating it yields CASSKGWQNSPLHF.

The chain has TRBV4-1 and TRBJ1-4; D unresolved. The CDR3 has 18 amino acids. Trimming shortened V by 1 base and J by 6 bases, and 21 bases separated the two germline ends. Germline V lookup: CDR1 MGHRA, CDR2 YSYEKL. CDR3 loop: CASSQAPPLGGRDEKLFF. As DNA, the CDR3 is TGCGCCAGCAGCCAAGCGCCCCCTTTGGGCGGGAGAGATGAAAAACTGTTTTTT.

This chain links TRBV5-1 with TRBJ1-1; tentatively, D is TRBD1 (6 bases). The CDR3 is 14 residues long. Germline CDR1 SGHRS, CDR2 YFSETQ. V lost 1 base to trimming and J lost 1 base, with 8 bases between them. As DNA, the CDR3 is TGCGCCAGCAGCTTGAGGACAGAGAACACTGAAGCTTTCTTT. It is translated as CASSLRTENTEAFF.

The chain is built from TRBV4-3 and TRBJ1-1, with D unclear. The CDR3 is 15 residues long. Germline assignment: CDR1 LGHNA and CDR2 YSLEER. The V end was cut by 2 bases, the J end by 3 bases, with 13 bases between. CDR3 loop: CASSQFLARDTEAFF. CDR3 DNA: TGCGCCAGCAGCCAATTCCTGGCCCGGGACACTGAAGCTTTCTTT.

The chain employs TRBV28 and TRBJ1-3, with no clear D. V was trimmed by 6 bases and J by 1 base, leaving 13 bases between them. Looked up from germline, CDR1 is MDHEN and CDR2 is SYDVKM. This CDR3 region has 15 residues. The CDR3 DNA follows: TGTGCCAGCAGGACCGCGGGTGGGTCTGGAAACACCATATATTTT. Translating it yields CASRTAGGSGNTIYF.

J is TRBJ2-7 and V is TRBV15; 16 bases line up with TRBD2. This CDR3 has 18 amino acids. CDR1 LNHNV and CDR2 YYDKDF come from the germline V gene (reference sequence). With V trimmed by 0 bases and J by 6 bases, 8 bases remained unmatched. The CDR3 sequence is CATSRDEGTSGGAREQYF. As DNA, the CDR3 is TGTGCCACCAGCAGAGATGAAGGGACTAGCGGGGGGGCCCGCGAGCAGTACTTC.

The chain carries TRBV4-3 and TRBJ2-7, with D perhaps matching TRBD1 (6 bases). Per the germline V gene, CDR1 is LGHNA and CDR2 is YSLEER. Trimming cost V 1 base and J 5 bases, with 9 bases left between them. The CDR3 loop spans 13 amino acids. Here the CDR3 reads CASSQVGGDEQYF. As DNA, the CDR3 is TGCGCCAGCAGCCAAGTAGGGGGTGACGAGCAGTACTTC.

CDR3 in amino acids: CASSGTGGYYEKLFF. The DNA of the CDR3 is TGTGCCAGTAGTGGCACAGGGGGTTATTATGAAAAACTGTTTTTT. The rearrangement links TRBV19 to TRBJ1-4, with 8 bases that match TRBD1. The V gene end was trimmed by 5 bases and the J gene end by 6 bases; junction bases not matched to a gene: 8. The germline V gene has CDR1 LNHDA and CDR2 SQIVND (reference sequence). The CDR3 runs 15 residues.

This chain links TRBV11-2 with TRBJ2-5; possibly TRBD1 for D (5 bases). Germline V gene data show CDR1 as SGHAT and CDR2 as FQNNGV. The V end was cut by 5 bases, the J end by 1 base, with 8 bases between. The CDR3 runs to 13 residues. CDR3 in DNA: TGTGCCAGCAGCCCCAGGGCCCAAGAGACCCAGTACTTC. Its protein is CASSPRAQETQYF.

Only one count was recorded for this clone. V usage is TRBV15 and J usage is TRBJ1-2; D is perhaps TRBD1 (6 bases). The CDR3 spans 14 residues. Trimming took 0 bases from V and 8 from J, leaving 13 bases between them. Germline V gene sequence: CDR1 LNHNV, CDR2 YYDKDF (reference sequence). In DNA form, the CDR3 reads TGTGCCACCAGCAGAGAAGACAGGCTGGGGGGCTACACCTTC. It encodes CATSREDRLGGYTF.

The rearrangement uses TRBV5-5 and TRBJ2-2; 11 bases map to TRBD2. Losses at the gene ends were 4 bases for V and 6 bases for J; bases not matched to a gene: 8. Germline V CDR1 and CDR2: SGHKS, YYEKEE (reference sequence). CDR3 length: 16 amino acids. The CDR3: CASSPLAGGEAGELFF. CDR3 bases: TGTGCCAGCAGCCCTCTAGCGGGGGGAGAGGCCGGGGAGCTGTTTTTT.

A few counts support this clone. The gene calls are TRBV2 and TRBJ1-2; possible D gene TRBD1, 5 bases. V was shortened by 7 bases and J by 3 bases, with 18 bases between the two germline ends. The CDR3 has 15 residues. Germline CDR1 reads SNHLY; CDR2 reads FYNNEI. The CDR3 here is CASIDALIQDYGYTF. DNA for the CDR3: TGTGCCAGCATTGACGCCCTTATACAGGACTATGGCTACACCTTC.

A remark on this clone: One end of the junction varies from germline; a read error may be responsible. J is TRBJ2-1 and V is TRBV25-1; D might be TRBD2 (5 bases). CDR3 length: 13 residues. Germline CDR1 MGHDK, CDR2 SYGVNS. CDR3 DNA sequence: TGTGCCAGCAGTGAGACTATCCGCAATGAGCAGGTCTTC. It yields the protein CASSETIRNEQVF.

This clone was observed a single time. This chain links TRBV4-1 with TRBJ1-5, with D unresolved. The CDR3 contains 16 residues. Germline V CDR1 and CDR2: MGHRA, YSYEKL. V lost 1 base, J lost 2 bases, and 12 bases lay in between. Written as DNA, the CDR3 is TGCGCCAGCAGCCAAGCTACGGGAAAGGGCAATCAGCCCCAGCATTTT. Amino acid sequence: CASSQATGKGNQPQHF.

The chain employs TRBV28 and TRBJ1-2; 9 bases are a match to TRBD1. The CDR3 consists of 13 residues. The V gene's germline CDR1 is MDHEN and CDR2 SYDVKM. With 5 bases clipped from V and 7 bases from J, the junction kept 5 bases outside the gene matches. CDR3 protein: CASSLGQGRGYTF. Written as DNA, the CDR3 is TGTGCCAGCAGTCTGGGACAGGGTCGTGGCTACACCTTC.

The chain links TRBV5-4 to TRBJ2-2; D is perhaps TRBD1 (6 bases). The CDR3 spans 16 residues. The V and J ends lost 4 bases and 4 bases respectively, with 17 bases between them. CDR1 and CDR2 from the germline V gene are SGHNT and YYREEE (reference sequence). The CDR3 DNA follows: TGTGCCAGCAGCCCCGAAGGGACATGGGTCACCGGGGAGCTGTTTTTT. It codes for CASSPEGTWVTGELFF. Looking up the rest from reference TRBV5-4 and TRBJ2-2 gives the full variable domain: ETGVTQSPTHLIKTRGQQVTLRCSSQSGHNTVSWYQQALGQGPQFIFQYYREEENGRGNFPPRFSGLQFPNYSSELNVNALELDDSALYLCASSPEGTWVTGELFFGEGSRLTVL.

The CDR3 DNA sequence: TGTGCCAGCAGCTCCTCGACAGGGTGGACTGAAGCTTTCTTT. It encodes CASSSSTGWTEAFF. The chain combines TRBV5-6 with TRBJ1-1, with TRBD1 matching over 7 bases. The germline V gene has CDR1 SGHDT and CDR2 YYEEEE. Germline trimming cut 3 bases from V and 5 bases from J; bases unmatched to any gene: 7. CDR3 length: 14 residues.

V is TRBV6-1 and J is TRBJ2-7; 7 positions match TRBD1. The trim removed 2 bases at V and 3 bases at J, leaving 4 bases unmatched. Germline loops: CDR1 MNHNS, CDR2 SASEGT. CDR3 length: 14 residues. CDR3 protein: CASSEIRDSYEQYF. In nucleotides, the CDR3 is TGTGCCAGCAGTGAAATTCGGGACAGCTACGAGCAGTACTTC.

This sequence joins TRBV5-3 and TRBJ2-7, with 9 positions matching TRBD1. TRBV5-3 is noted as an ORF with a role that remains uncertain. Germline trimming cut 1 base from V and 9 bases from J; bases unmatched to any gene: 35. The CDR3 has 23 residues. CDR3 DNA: TGTGCCAGAAGCTTGCGTGGGACAGGGAATTCGAGAAATCGTATTCCCTACGACCCGAGGCAGTACTTC. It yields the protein CARSLRGTGNSRNRIPYDPRQYF.

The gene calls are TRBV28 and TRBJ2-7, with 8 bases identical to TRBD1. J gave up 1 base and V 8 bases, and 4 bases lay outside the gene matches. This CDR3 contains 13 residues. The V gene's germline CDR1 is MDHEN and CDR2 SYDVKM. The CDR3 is CASDRTGSYEQYF. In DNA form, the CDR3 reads TGTGCCAGCGACCGGACAGGGTCCTACGAGCAGTACTTC.

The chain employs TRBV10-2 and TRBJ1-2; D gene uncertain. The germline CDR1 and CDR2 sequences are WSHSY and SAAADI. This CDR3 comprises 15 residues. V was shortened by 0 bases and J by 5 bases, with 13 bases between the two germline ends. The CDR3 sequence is CASSESVKEGYGYTF. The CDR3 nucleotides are TGCGCCAGCAGTGAGTCAGTTAAGGAGGGATATGGCTACACCTTC.

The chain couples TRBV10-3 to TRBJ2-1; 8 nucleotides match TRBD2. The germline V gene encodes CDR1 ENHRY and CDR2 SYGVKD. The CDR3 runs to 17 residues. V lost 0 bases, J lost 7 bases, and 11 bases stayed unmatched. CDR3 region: CAISESTASGSANEQFF. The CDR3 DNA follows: TGTGCCATCAGTGAGTCGACGGCCAGCGGGAGTGCAAATGAGCAGTTCTTC.

The CDR3 sequence is CASSIDREMDQPQHF. CDR3 nucleotides: TGTGCCAGTAGTATAGACAGGGAAATGGATCAGCCCCAGCATTTT. The V gene is TRBV19, the J gene TRBJ1-5; a weak D match, TRBD1 (5 bases). The germline gives CDR1 LNHDA, CDR2 SQIVND (reference sequence). V lost 0 bases and J 5 bases, leaving 11 bases between the germline ends. The length of the CDR3 is 15 residues.

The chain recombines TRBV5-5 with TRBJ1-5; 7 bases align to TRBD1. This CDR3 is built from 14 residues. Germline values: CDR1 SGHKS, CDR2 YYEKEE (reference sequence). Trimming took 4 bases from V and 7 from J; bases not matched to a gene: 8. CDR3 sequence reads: CASSRALQGQPQHF. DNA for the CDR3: TGTGCCAGCAGCCGGGCATTACAGGGGCAGCCCCAGCATTTT.

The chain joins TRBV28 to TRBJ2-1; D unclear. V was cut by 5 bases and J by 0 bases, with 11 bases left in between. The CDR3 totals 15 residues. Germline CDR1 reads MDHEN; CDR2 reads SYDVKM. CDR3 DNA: TGTGCCAGCAGTCTACCATATAGCTCCTACAATGAGCAGTTCTTC. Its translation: CASSLPYSSYNEQFF.

For the CDR3, the DNA is TGTGCCAGCAGCGTCGGGGTGGACCTGGGGGAAAAACTGTTTTTT. Amino acids: CASSVGVDLGEKLFF. V gene TRBV5-6 combines with J gene TRBJ1-4; D gene uncertain. CDR3 length equals 15 residues. The germline V gene encodes CDR1 SGHDT and CDR2 YYEEEE. V was clipped by 4 bases and J by 8 bases, with 18 bases between them. Looking up the rest from reference TRBV5-6 and TRBJ1-4 gives the full variable domain: DAGVTQSPTHLIKTRGQQVTLRCSPKSGHDTVSWYQQALGQGPQFIFQYYEEEERQRGNFPDRFSGHQFPNYSSELNVNALLLGDSALYLCASSVGVDLGEKLFFGSGTQLSVL.

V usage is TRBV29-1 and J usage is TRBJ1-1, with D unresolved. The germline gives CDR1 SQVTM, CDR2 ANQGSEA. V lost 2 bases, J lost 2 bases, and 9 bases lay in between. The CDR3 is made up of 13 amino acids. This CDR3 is CSVEYSRNTEAFF. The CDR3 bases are TGCAGCGTTGAATACAGTCGAAACACTGAAGCTTTCTTT.

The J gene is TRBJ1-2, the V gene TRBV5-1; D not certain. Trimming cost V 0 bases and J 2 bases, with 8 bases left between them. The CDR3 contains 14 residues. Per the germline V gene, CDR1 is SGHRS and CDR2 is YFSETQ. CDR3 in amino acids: CASSLGDTNYGYTF. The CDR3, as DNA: TGCGCCAGCAGCTTGGGAGACACCAACTATGGCTACACCTTC.

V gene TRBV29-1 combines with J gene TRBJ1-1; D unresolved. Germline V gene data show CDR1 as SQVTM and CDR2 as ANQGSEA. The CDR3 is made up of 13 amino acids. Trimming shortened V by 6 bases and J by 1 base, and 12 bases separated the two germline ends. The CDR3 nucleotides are TGCAGCGTCCCTCCAGGTGAGAACACTGAAGCTTTCTTT. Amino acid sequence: CSVPPGENTEAFF. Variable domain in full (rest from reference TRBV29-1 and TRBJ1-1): SAVISQKPSRDICQRGTSLTIQCQVDSQVTMMFWYRQQPGQSLTLIATANQGSEATYESGFVIDKFPISRPNLTFSTLTVSNMSPEDSSIYLCSVPPGENTEAFFGQGTRLTVV.